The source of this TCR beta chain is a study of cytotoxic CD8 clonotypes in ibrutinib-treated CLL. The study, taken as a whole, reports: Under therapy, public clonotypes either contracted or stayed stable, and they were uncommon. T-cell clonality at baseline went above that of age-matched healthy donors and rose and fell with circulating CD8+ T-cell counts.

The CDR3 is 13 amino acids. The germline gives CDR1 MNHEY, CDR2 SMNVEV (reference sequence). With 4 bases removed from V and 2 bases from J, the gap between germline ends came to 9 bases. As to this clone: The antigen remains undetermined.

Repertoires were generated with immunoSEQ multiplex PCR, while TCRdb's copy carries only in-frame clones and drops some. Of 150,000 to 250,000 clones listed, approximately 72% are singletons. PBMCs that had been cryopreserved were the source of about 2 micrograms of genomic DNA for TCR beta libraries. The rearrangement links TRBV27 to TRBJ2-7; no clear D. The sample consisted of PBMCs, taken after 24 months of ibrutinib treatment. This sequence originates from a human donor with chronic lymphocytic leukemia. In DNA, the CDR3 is TGTGCCAGCAGTTCCCCCAAAACCTACGAGCAGTACTTC. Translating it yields CASSSPKTYEQYF.